The rows below give T cell receptor beta chains drawn from one sample of a study of blood T cell repertoires in COVID-19. TCRdb's table, derived via immunoSEQ multiplex PCR, lists solely in-frame clones and lacks some. The sample has roughly 480,000 clones, 80% to 90% seen once. Sequenced input: peripheral blood. Receptors were obtained from a man aged 18 to 29 with COVID-19, enrolled during active disease. Both conserved end residues are trimmed from each CDR3. Only part of the rows carry a size: once, few, many, or a class if the clone is expanded.

TRBJ1-1,TRBV7-3,few,ASSADRDTEAF
TRBJ2-3,TRBV7-6,.,ASSFGAGPTDTQY
TRBJ1-4,TRBV6-5,.,ASSSPKTGGFEKLF
TRBJ2-7,TRBV5-1,.,ASSATGGSYEQY
TRBJ2-3,TRBV10-3,.,AIRLTGASTDTQY
TRBJ1-4,TRBV7-8,.,ASSLAGPQREKLF
TRBJ2-5,TRBV5-1,.,ASSLGPQGEGETQY
TRBJ2-2,TRBV24-1,once,ATSDPQAEYLNTGELF
TRBJ2-5,TRBV4-1,.,ASSPGLLSGDQETQY
TRBJ2-7,TRBV7-9,.,ASSPDVGTSSYEQY
TRBJ2-5,TRBV12-3/TRBV12-4,.,ASSWLAGETQY
TRBJ2-1,TRBV9,.,ASSSGTGFNEQF
TRBJ2-7,TRBV27,.,ASRSSQVGGPYEQY
TRBJ2-2,TRBV6-1,.,ASSEEERGFGELF
TRBJ1-1,TRBV7-6,.,ASSPQGRGTEAF
TRBJ2-1,TRBV5-4,.,ASSLKGRAFEQF
TRBJ1-1,TRBV10-2,.,ASSDAGFTEAF
TRBJ1-2,TRBV6-4,.,ASSDLGQGVFFYYGYT
TRBJ2-2,TRBV7-8,.,ASSFGTRTGNTGELF
TRBJ2-3,TRBV7-2,.,ASSFVNSGGPADTQY